The 32 T cell receptor beta chains in this list originate from one sample, sequenced in a study of cytomegalovirus exposure and HLA in healthy donors. TCRdb keeps only in-frame clones here, not all; method: immunoSEQ multiplex PCR. The profile shows approximately 220,000 clones, around nine tenths of them singletons. The specimen sequenced was PBMCs. The receptors originated from a man aged 18 to 35 in good health and CMV-seronegative.

The chain carries TRBV10-3 and TRBJ1-5; 8 bases are shared with TRBD1. Trimming cost V 10 bases and J 6 bases; bases outside gene matches: 8. The CDR3 spans 13 residues. CDR1 is ENHRY, CDR2 SYGVKD, per germline. CDR3 nucleotides: TGTGCCACCAGACAGGGGCTTGTTCAGCCCCAGCATTTT. Protein product: CATRQGLVQPQHF.

The chain recombines TRBV4-3 with TRBJ2-7, with 15 bases fitting TRBD2. The CDR3 is 20 residues long. Germline-derived CDR1 and CDR2 are LGHNA and YSLEER. Trimming removed 4 bases from V and 9 bases from J; junction bases left unmatched: 22. CDR3 residues: CASSREWSGQPGLAGGVQYF. CDR3 in DNA: TGCGCCAGCAGCCGAGAGTGGTCGGGACAACCGGGACTAGCGGGAGGCGTGCAGTACTTC.

V and J are TRBV14 and TRBJ2-5; a possible D gene is TRBD1 (6 bases). Trimming stripped 6 bases from V and 2 bases from J, with 10 bases between. Germline CDR1 and CDR2: SGHDN and FVKESK. The CDR3 runs 13 residues. CDR3 in DNA: TGTGCCAGCAGAGGGACAAGTCAAGAGACCCAGTACTTC. As protein: CASRGTSQETQYF.

The J gene is TRBJ2-2, the V gene TRBV19; D is unclear. The CDR3 totals 12 residues. The ends were cut back, 6 bases at V and 6 bases at J, with 8 bases in the middle. Per the germline V gene, CDR1 is LNHDA and CDR2 is SQIVND (reference sequence). This CDR3 is CASRLVAGELFF. The CDR3 DNA sequence: TGTGCCAGTAGGTTAGTCGCCGGGGAGCTGTTTTTT. Based on the CDR3 plus reference TRBV19 and TRBJ2-2, the full variable domain is DGGITQSPKYLFRKEGQNVTLSCEQNLNHDAMYWYRQDPGQGLRLIYYSQIVNDFQKGDIAEGYSVSREKKESFPLTVTSAQKNPTAFYLCASRLVAGELFFGEGSRLTVL.

The chain carries TRBV5-8 and TRBJ2-3; TRBD1 is a possible D gene (5 bases). There are 19 residues in the CDR3. Germline V gene lookup returns CDR1 SGHTS and CDR2 YDEGEE. Trimming pared 4 bases from V and 0 bases from J, leaving 24 bases between. CDR3 coding DNA: TGTGCCAGCAGCACGAGCCGCCGCCGGACACCAATAAGCACAGATACGCAGTATTTT. Translated, it gives CASSTSRRRTPISTDTQYF.

This chain connects TRBV10-1 to TRBJ2-2; D perhaps matches TRBD2 (6 bases). Trimming pared 0 bases from V and 5 bases from J, leaving 7 bases between. This CDR3 contains 14 residues. Germline values: CDR1 WNHNN, CDR2 SYGVQD (reference sequence). CDR3 coding DNA: TGCGCCAGCAGTGAGTCGGAGGGAACCGGGGAGCTGTTTTTT. This gives the protein CASSESEGTGELFF.

The J gene is TRBJ1-1, the V gene TRBV7-2; TRBD1 aligns across 7 bases. The CDR3 loop spans 13 amino acids. V lost 10 bases to trimming and J lost 2 bases; unmatched junction nucleotides: 7. Germline values: CDR1 SGHTA, CDR2 FQGNSA. The CDR3 DNA reads TGTGCCACGACAGGGATGTTCAACACTGAAGCTTTCTTT. Its translation: CATTGMFNTEAFF.

The rearrangement joins TRBV12-5 to TRBJ2-1; 10 nucleotides align to TRBD2. Germline V lookup: CDR1 LGHNT, CDR2 FRNRAP. Trimming cost V 1 base and J 7 bases; bases outside gene matches: 4. The CDR3 totals 15 residues. In DNA, the CDR3 is TGTGCTAGTGGTTTGGCTAGCGGGAGTATGAATGAGCAGTTCTTC. Residues: CASGLASGSMNEQFF.

The CDR3 nucleotides read TGCGCCAGCAGCTTGGCCGGGTATTACGAGCAGTACTTC. It codes for CASSLAGYYEQYF. This chain connects TRBV5-1 to TRBJ2-7; D not certain. Germline-derived CDR1 and CDR2 are SGHRS and YFSETQ. The CDR3 has 13 residues. V was pared by 0 bases and J by 4 bases, with 8 bases between.

This chain links TRBV15 with TRBJ2-7, with TRBD2 matching 9 bases. The trim removed 0 bases at V and 5 bases at J, leaving 8 bases unmatched. CDR1 and CDR2 from the germline V gene are LNHNV and YYDKDF (reference sequence). The CDR3 sequence is 16 residues long. The CDR3 DNA reads as TGTGCCACCAGCAGAGATATGTCTAGCGGGAACCACGAGCAGTACTTC. It translates to CATSRDMSSGNHEQYF. Filled out from reference TRBV15 and TRBJ2-7, the complete variable domain reads DAMVIQNPRYQVTQFGKPVTLSCSQTLNHNVMYWYQQKSSQAPKLLFHYYDKDFNNEADTPDNFQSRRPNTSFCFLDIRSPGLGDTAMYLCATSRDMSSGNHEQYFGPGTRLTVT.

The chain carries TRBV7-2 and TRBJ1-1; D gene unclear. CDR1 and CDR2 (germline): SGHTA, FQGNSA. CDR3 length: 13 residues. V gave up 5 bases and J gave up 5 bases, with 12 bases separating them. Written as DNA, the CDR3 is TGTGCCAGCAGCACCGAGGGTACAACTGAAGCTTTCTTT. Translation gives CASSTEGTTEAFF.

The gene calls are TRBV5-4 and TRBJ2-5; D perhaps matches TRBD1 (6 bases). The V and J ends lost 8 bases and 2 bases respectively, with 7 bases between them. The V gene's germline CDR1 is SGHNT and CDR2 YYREEE (reference sequence). The length of the CDR3 is 11 residues. CDR3 protein: CASGQQETQYF. CDR3 sequence (DNA): TGTGCCAGTGGACAGCAAGAGACCCAGTACTTC.

The J gene is TRBJ1-2, the V gene TRBV7-8; D ambiguous. Deletions cut 3 bases from V and 8 bases from J, with 13 bases between. From germline, CDR1 is SGHVS and CDR2 FQNEAQ. The CDR3 is 13 amino acids. CDR3 in amino acids: CASSLRREGGYTF. CDR3 nucleotide sequence: TGTGCCAGCAGCTTGAGACGTGAGGGAGGCTACACCTTC.

The sample holds a few counts of this clone. The chain has TRBV6-5 and TRBJ2-2; no firm D call. The CDR3 extends over 11 amino acids. Trimming removed 10 bases from V and 6 bases from J, with 9 bases in between. CDR1 and CDR2 (germline): MNHEY, SVGAGI. The chain's CDR3 is CATLSAGELFF. DNA of the CDR3: TGTGCCACCTTGTCGGCCGGGGAGCTGTTTTTT.

The chain links TRBV11-2 to TRBJ2-5; no definite D call. V lost 0 bases, J lost 5 bases, and 13 bases lay in between. The germline V gene has CDR1 SGHAT and CDR2 FQNNGV. The CDR3 is made up of 15 amino acids. In nucleotides, the CDR3 is TGTGCCAGCAGCTTAGATTATGGCAATTCGGAGACCCAGTACTTC. Its protein product is CASSLDYGNSETQYF.

This rearrangement joins TRBV27 to TRBJ2-3; D remains ambiguous. The V and J ends lost 0 bases and 0 bases respectively, with 7 bases between them. Germline V CDR1 and CDR2: MNHEY, SMNVEV (reference sequence). The CDR3 has 15 residues. The CDR3 here is CASSLSFSSTDTQYF. Written as DNA, the CDR3 is TGTGCCAGCAGTTTATCTTTTTCTAGCACAGATACGCAGTATTTT.

The CDR3: CASFASGSRETQYF. The CDR3 bases are TGTGCCAGCTTTGCCAGCGGGAGTCGAGAGACCCAGTACTTC. This chain links TRBV6-1 with TRBJ2-5; 8 positions agree with TRBD2. This CDR3 has 14 residues. Trimming cost V 8 bases and J 4 bases; bases outside gene matches: 9. Germline CDR1 is MNHNS and CDR2 is SASEGT.

The V call is TRBV28, the J call TRBJ1-2; no clear D gene. CDR1 and CDR2 (germline): MDHEN, SYDVKM. This CDR3 region has 12 residues. V shed 6 bases and J shed 4 bases, with 9 bases lying between them. CDR3: CASRSSPYGYTF. DNA of the CDR3: TGTGCCAGCAGGTCGTCTCCCTATGGCTACACCTTC.

V and J are TRBV19 and TRBJ1-5, with a weak D call TRBD1 (5 bases). CDR1 is LNHDA, CDR2 SQIVND, per germline (reference sequence). V was clipped by 6 bases and J by 1 base, with 7 bases between them. This CDR3 is 13 amino acids long. The CDR3 loop reads CASSAGSNQPQHF. The CDR3 nucleotides are TGTGCCAGTAGCGCAGGGAGCAATCAGCCCCAGCATTTT.

V is TRBV6-5 and J is TRBJ1-1; TRBD1 might be the D (5 bases). The CDR3 is 14 amino acids. Trimming stripped 2 bases from V and 5 bases from J, with 12 bases between. The germline gives CDR1 MNHEY, CDR2 SVGAGI. The CDR3 region is CASSYMQGGTEAFF. The CDR3 coding sequence is TGTGCCAGCAGTTACATGCAGGGAGGGACTGAAGCTTTCTTT.

This chain connects TRBV7-2 to TRBJ1-1, with D perhaps matching TRBD1 (6 bases). V dropped 7 bases and J dropped 4 bases, with 13 bases sitting between them. The CDR3 runs 13 residues. Germline V gene lookup returns CDR1 SGHTA and CDR2 FQGNSA. CDR3 DNA: TGTGCCAGCACCCTAAACAGGGCCACTGAAGCTTTCTTT. Translating gives CASTLNRATEAFF.

This chain uses TRBV9 with TRBJ1-2; TRBD1 matches 9 bases. Germline V gives CDR1 SGDLS, CDR2 YYNGEE. V dropped 3 bases and J dropped 8; count of bases not matched to a gene: 11. CDR3 length: 15 amino acids. This CDR3 is CASSDRDRDEGGYTF. As DNA, the CDR3 is TGTGCCAGCAGCGACCGGGACAGGGATGAGGGGGGCTACACCTTC.

The gene calls are TRBV7-2 and TRBJ2-7, with a weak D call TRBD2 (6 bases). Germline V gene data show CDR1 as SGHTA and CDR2 as FQGNSA. The CDR3 is 13 residues long. V was pared by 2 bases and J by 6 bases, with 11 bases between. The CDR3 nucleotides are TGTGCCAGCAGCTTAAGCGGACTACCCGAGCAGTACTTC. It translates to CASSLSGLPEQYF.

The chain uses TRBV29-1 and TRBJ2-1, with TRBD2 matching 10 bases. The CDR3 is 16 amino acids. Germline CDR1 reads SQVTM; CDR2 reads ANQGSEA. With 7 bases clipped from V and 7 bases from J, the junction kept 16 bases outside the gene matches. CDR3 nucleotide sequence: TGCAGCGCAGGCGGACTAGCGGAGAGGGGAACGAATGAGCAGTTCTTC. Translation gives CSAGGLAERGTNEQFF.

The chain combines TRBV4-2 with TRBJ2-7; a possible D gene is TRBD1 (6 bases). Germline values: CDR1 LGHNA, CDR2 YNFKEQ. The CDR3 is made up of 14 amino acids. V lost 3 bases, J lost 5 bases, and 14 bases lay in between. CDR3 loop: CASSQDYREDEQYF. The CDR3 coding sequence is TGTGCCAGCAGCCAGGATTACAGGGAAGACGAGCAGTACTTC.

V and J are TRBV28 and TRBJ1-1, with D uncertain. Germline CDR1 and CDR2: MDHEN and SYDVKM. The CDR3 spans 14 residues. V was clipped by 6 bases and J by 4 bases, with 15 bases between them. CDR3 loop: CASSPPAGFTEAFF. The CDR3 nucleotides are TGTGCCAGCAGCCCACCCGCCGGGTTCACTGAAGCTTTCTTT. Based on the CDR3 plus reference TRBV28 and TRBJ1-1, the full variable domain is DVKVTQSSRYLVKRTGEKVFLECVQDMDHENMFWYRQDPGLGLRLIYFSYDVKMKEKGDIPEGYSVSREKKERFSLILESASTNQTSMYLCASSPPAGFTEAFFGQGTRLTVV.

The CDR3 is CASSSDSSSSPLHF. The CDR3 DNA reads TGTGCCAGCTCCTCAGACAGTTCCTCTTCACCCCTCCACTTT. The V call is TRBV18, the J call TRBJ1-6; D might be TRBD1 (5 bases). The CDR3 covers 14 residues. Germline CDR1 reads KGHSH; CDR2 reads LQKENI. V lost 6 bases and J lost 9, with 15 bases in between.

The V gene is TRBV7-2, the J gene TRBJ2-3; TRBD1 agrees at 7 bases. V shed 6 bases, J shed 1 base, and the junction held 1 base outside the gene matches. This CDR3 spans 13 amino acids. The germline V gene has CDR1 SGHTA and CDR2 FQGNSA. The CDR3 sequence: CASRGQGTDTQYF. The CDR3 DNA reads as TGTGCCAGCAGAGGACAGGGCACAGATACGCAGTATTTT.

The gene calls are TRBV28 and TRBJ1-1, with 7 bases aligning to TRBD1. In germline, CDR1 is MDHEN, CDR2 SYDVKM. The CDR3 is 15 residues long. Trimming removed 6 bases from V and 4 bases from J; junction bases left unmatched: 11. The CDR3 region has the DNA TGTGCCAGCAGCCTGACAGGGCGGTTCCGCACTGAAGCTTTCTTT. Translation: CASSLTGRFRTEAFF. The full variable domain, in which reference TRBV28 and TRBJ1-1 provide the parts outside the CDR3, is DVKVTQSSRYLVKRTGEKVFLECVQDMDHENMFWYRQDPGLGLRLIYFSYDVKMKEKGDIPEGYSVSREKKERFSLILESASTNQTSMYLCASSLTGRFRTEAFFGQGTRLTVV.

V gene TRBV28 combines with J gene TRBJ1-1; D not certain. Looked up from germline, CDR1 is MDHEN and CDR2 is SYDVKM. This CDR3 spans 13 amino acids. V shed 10 bases and J shed 7 bases, with 19 bases lying between them. CDR3 in DNA: TGTGCCACTACCGATACTAGAGGCGTTGAAGCTTTCTTT. This gives the protein CATTDTRGVEAFF.

This clone was detected once. V and J are TRBV4-3 and TRBJ2-7, with D maybe TRBD2 (6 bases). Germline CDR1 and CDR2: LGHNA and YSLEER. Deletions cut 0 bases from V and 3 bases from J, with 15 bases between. This CDR3 comprises 16 residues. The CDR3 here is CASSQDRGRELYEQYF. The CDR3 DNA reads as TGCGCCAGCAGCCAAGATAGAGGACGGGAGCTCTACGAGCAGTACTTC.

V usage is TRBV15 and J usage is TRBJ2-1; no clear D gene. V was cut by 4 bases and J by 7 bases, with 14 bases left in between. Germline loops: CDR1 LNHNV, CDR2 YYDKDF (reference sequence). This CDR3 comprises 14 residues. Here the CDR3 DNA reads TGTGCCACCAGCACCTATCGGAGAGGAAATGAGCAGTTCTTC. Amino acid sequence: CATSTYRRGNEQFF.